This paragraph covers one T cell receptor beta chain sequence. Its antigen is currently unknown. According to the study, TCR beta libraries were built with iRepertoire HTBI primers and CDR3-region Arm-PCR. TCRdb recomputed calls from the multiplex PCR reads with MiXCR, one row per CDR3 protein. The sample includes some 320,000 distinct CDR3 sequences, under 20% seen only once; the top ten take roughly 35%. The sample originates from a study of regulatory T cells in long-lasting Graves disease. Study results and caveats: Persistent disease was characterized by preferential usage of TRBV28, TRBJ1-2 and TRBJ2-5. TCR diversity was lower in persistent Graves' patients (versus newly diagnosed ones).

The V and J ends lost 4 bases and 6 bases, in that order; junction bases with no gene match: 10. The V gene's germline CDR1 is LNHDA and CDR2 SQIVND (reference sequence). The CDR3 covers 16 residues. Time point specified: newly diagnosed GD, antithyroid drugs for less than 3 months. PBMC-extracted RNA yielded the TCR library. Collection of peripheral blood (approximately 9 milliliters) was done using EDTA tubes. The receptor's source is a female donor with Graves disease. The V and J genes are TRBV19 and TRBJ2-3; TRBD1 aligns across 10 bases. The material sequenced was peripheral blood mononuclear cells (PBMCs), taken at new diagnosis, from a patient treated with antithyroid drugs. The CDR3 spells CASSTPGTGAFDTQYF. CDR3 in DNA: TGTGCCAGTAGTACCCCCGGGACAGGGGCCTTTGATACGCAGTATTTT.